What follows are 25 T cell receptor beta chains derived from one specimen sequenced in a study of blood T cell repertoires in COVID-19. TCRdb's copy holds only in-frame clones and misses some; the assay was immunoSEQ multiplex PCR. In the table there are under 300,000 clones, more than 85% of which are singletons. The sequenced sample was PBMCs or T cells enriched from blood (not recorded which). Source of these receptors: a man aged 35 to 55 who had recovered from COVID-19.

This chain connects TRBV4-1 to TRBJ1-6; D possibly corresponds to TRBD1 (6 bases). Germline CDR1 is MGHRA and CDR2 is YSYEKL. Trimming cost V 1 base and J 6 bases, with 13 bases left between them. This CDR3 comprises 16 residues. CDR3 sequence reads: CASSQARGLINSPLHF. In DNA form, the CDR3 reads TGCGCCAGCAGCCAAGCCAGGGGTCTAATTAATTCACCCCTCCACTTT.

The V gene is TRBV5-6, the J gene TRBJ2-5; 13 nucleotides line up with TRBD2. This CDR3 is built from 18 residues. With V trimmed by 1 base and J by 5 bases, 11 bases remained unmatched. Germline V lookup: CDR1 SGHDT, CDR2 YYEEEE. The CDR3 DNA follows: TGTGCCAGCAGCTTGACTAGCGGGGGGGCCCCTTCAAGGGAGACCCAGTACTTC. It encodes CASSLTSGGAPSRETQYF.

V gene TRBV7-3 combines with J gene TRBJ2-1; 7 bases align to TRBD2. The CDR3 extends over 15 amino acids. V lost 5 bases, J lost 8 bases, and 12 bases stayed unmatched. CDR1 and CDR2 (germline): SGHTA, FQGTGA. In DNA, the CDR3 is TGTGCCAGCAGCAACGGACTAGTTATTCGGGATGAGCAGTTCTTC. It yields the protein CASSNGLVIRDEQFF.

The rearrangement links TRBV5-1 to TRBJ1-1, with TRBD1 matching 9 bases. J lost 7 bases, V lost 4 bases, and 17 bases had no gene match. CDR3 length: 17 residues. Germline V lookup: CDR1 SGHRS, CDR2 YFSETQ. CDR3 DNA: TGCGCCAGCAGCCACACAGGGGGCTCCCCCGAATTTAATGAAGCTTTCTTT. Translating it yields CASSHTGGSPEFNEAFF.

The V gene is TRBV11-1, the J gene TRBJ2-5; 7 bases are shared with TRBD1. Germline values: CDR1 SGHAT, CDR2 FQDESV (reference sequence). The CDR3 loop spans 13 amino acids. V was pared by 7 bases and J by 4 bases, with 6 bases of the junction left unmatched. The chain's CDR3 is CASTWTGPETQYF. CDR3 coding DNA: TGTGCCAGCACTTGGACAGGCCCAGAGACCCAGTACTTC.

The J gene is TRBJ1-2, the V gene TRBV5-4; 7 bases are a match to TRBD1. CDR1 SGHNT and CDR2 YYREEE come from the germline V gene (reference sequence). Trimming took 4 bases from V and 2 from J; bases not matched to a gene: 8. This CDR3 has 15 residues. CDR3 DNA sequence: TGTGCCAGCAGCGAACAAGACAGGGAAAACTATGGCTACACCTTC. Its translation: CASSEQDRENYGYTF.

The chain links TRBV6-5 to TRBJ1-6, with 7 bases fitting TRBD1. V dropped 3 bases and J dropped 8; count of bases not matched to a gene: 10. Germline values: CDR1 MNHEY, CDR2 SVGAGI. The CDR3 totals 16 residues. The CDR3 loop is CASSYIRGGLDSPLHF. CDR3 bases: TGTGCCAGCAGTTATATACGAGGGGGCCTTGATTCACCCCTCCACTTT.

There are a few counts of this clone. The V and J genes are TRBV7-9 and TRBJ1-6; D is uncertain. CDR1 SEHNR and CDR2 FQNEAQ come from the germline V gene (reference sequence). The length of the CDR3 is 14 residues. V lost 3 bases and J lost 10, with 13 bases in between. CDR3 residues: CASSLGGLSSPLHF. CDR3 DNA sequence: TGTGCCAGCAGCTTGGGAGGGTTGTCGTCACCCCTCCACTTT.

The chain recombines TRBV11-2 with TRBJ2-5; no firm D call. The CDR3 is made up of 16 amino acids. V was shortened by 3 bases and J by 5 bases, with 19 bases between the two germline ends. Germline V lookup: CDR1 SGHAT, CDR2 FQNNGV. The CDR3 loop reads CASSLQWSPLGETQYF. The CDR3 coding sequence is TGTGCCAGCAGCTTGCAATGGTCCCCACTCGGGGAGACCCAGTACTTC.

Concerning this clone: Within the sample, other DNA sequences also encode this same CDR3. The V call is TRBV18, the J call TRBJ1-1; D is ambiguous. Per the germline V gene, CDR1 is KGHSH and CDR2 is LQKENI. V lost 2 bases and J lost 1, with 5 bases in between. The CDR3 contains 13 residues. CDR3 residues: CASSPGQNTEAFF. In DNA form, the CDR3 reads TGTGCCAGCTCACCAGGGCAGAACACTGAAGCTTTCTTT.

This chain links TRBV5-1 with TRBJ2-3, with TRBD1 matching over 8 bases. This CDR3 spans 16 amino acids. Losses at the gene ends were 0 bases for V and 2 bases for J; bases not matched to a gene: 5. Germline V gives CDR1 SGHRS, CDR2 YFSETQ. The CDR3 nucleotides read TGCGCCAGCAGCTTGGCTCAGGGGGCTATCACAGATACGCAGTATTTT. Protein sequence: CASSLAQGAITDTQYF.

The chain recombines TRBV7-6 with TRBJ2-3, with TRBD2 matching over 7 bases. V dropped 2 bases and J dropped 4; count of bases not matched to a gene: 6. Germline assignment: CDR1 SGHVS and CDR2 FNYEAQ. The CDR3 covers 15 residues. CDR3 sequence (DNA): TGTGCCAGCAGCTTATACGGCGGGAGCCCAGATACGCAGTATTTT. It is translated as CASSLYGGSPDTQYF. Based on the CDR3 plus reference TRBV7-6 and TRBJ2-3, the full variable domain is GAGVSQSPRYKVTKRGQDVALRCDPISGHVSLYWYRQALGQGPEFLTYFNYEAQQDKSGLPNDRFSAERPEGSISTLTIQRTEQRDSAMYRCASSLYGGSPDTQYFGPGTRLTVL.

The chain combines TRBV5-1 with TRBJ2-7; maybe TRBD1 (6 bases). V gave up 7 bases and J gave up 2 bases, with 16 bases separating them. This CDR3 has 14 amino acids. CDR1 and CDR2 from the germline V gene are SGHRS and YFSETQ. The DNA for the CDR3 is TGCGCCAGCCGAACTCTTACAGGGCCCTACGAGCAGTACTTC. It translates to CASRTLTGPYEQYF. The entire variable domain, with the rest obtained from reference TRBV5-1 and TRBJ2-7, is as follows: KAGVTQTPRYLIKTRGQQVTLSCSPISGHRSVSWYQQTPGQGLQFLFEYFSETQRNKGNFPGRFSGRQFSNSRSEMNVSTLELGDSALYLCASRTLTGPYEQYFGPGTRLTVT.

The chain carries TRBV7-2 and TRBJ1-3, with D possibly being TRBD1 (5 bases). The germline V gene encodes CDR1 SGHTA and CDR2 FQGNSA. The CDR3 totals 15 residues. Between the trimmed V and J ends, which lost 6 bases and 4 bases, there was a span of 16 bases. This CDR3 is CASSPDGANGNTIYF. In DNA form, the CDR3 reads TGTGCCAGCAGTCCTGATGGGGCCAACGGAAACACCATATATTTT.

The rearrangement uses TRBV5-1 and TRBJ1-1; D possibly corresponds to TRBD1 (6 bases). Trimming cost V 0 bases and J 4 bases, with 13 bases left between them. In germline, CDR1 is SGHRS, CDR2 YFSETQ. The CDR3 is made up of 15 amino acids. The CDR3 protein is CASSLATGLGTEAFF. In nucleotides, the CDR3 is TGCGCCAGCAGCTTGGCAACAGGGTTAGGCACTGAAGCTTTCTTT.

The chain recombines TRBV14 with TRBJ1-4; D is ambiguous. This CDR3 is built from 18 residues. The germline CDR1 and CDR2 sequences are SGHDN and FVKESK. V was shortened by 1 base and J by 0 bases, with 15 bases between the two germline ends. The CDR3 is CASSQGLVKPATNEKLFF. As DNA, the CDR3 is TGTGCCAGCAGCCAAGGGTTGGTAAAGCCTGCAACTAATGAAAAACTGTTTTTT.

The chain uses TRBV14 and TRBJ1-4, with a possible D match to TRBD1 (6 bases). Per germline, CDR1 SGHDN and CDR2 FVKESK. Trimming left V 3 bases short and J 7 bases short, with 18 bases between. The CDR3 has 16 residues. The CDR3 nucleotides read TGTGCCAGCAGCCATGCCAAGGGGGACGTCCGTGAAAAACTGTTTTTT. Amino acid sequence: CASSHAKGDVREKLFF.

This rearrangement joins TRBV28 to TRBJ1-1; TRBD1 might be the D (5 bases). The germline V gene has CDR1 MDHEN and CDR2 SYDVKM. V lost 8 bases to trimming and J lost 1 base, with 17 bases between them. CDR3 length: 15 amino acids. CDR3 protein: CASRTWTFPNTEAFF. The CDR3, as DNA: TGTGCCAGCCGAACTTGGACATTTCCGAACACTGAAGCTTTCTTT. The full variable domain, completed using reference TRBV28 and TRBJ1-1, is DVKVTQSSRYLVKRTGEKVFLECVQDMDHENMFWYRQDPGLGLRLIYFSYDVKMKEKGDIPEGYSVSREKKERFSLILESASTNQTSMYLCASRTWTFPNTEAFFGQGTRLTVV.

The V call is TRBV25-1, the J call TRBJ2-1; the match to TRBD1 covers 7 bases. The trim removed 2 bases at V and 9 bases at J, leaving 13 bases unmatched. In germline, CDR1 is MGHDK, CDR2 SYGVNS. This CDR3 comprises 16 residues. CDR3 in DNA: TGTGCCAGCAGTGAACTAGGGGAGATCGGGGACAGTGAGCAGTTCTTC. Translating it yields CASSELGEIGDSEQFF.

This clone appeared a single time. The chain has TRBV27 and TRBJ1-2; tentatively, D is TRBD1 (5 bases). With 2 bases removed from V and 8 bases from J, the gap between germline ends came to 30 bases. CDR3 size: 19 residues. In germline, CDR1 is MNHEY, CDR2 SMNVEV (reference sequence). The CDR3 nucleotides read TGTGCCAGCAGTTTACTCCGGGGGTCAGGGTGGGGCATATCGGAAGGCTACACCTTC. It specifies CASSLLRGSGWGISEGYTF.

The CDR3 DNA sequence: TGTGCCAGTAGATCCGGAGGGGAAGACACTGAAGCTTTCTTT. It translates to CASRSGGEDTEAFF. This chain joins TRBV19 and TRBJ1-1; tentatively, D is TRBD1 (5 bases). This CDR3 spans 14 amino acids. The V gene lost 6 bases and the J gene lost 3 bases, with 14 bases spanning the gap. Germline V gene sequence: CDR1 LNHDA, CDR2 SQIVND (reference sequence).

This rearrangement joins TRBV3-1 (or the pseudogene TRBV3-2) to TRBJ1-6; possible D gene TRBD1, 5 bases. This CDR3 contains 15 residues. Trimming cost V 0 bases and J 9 bases, with 12 bases left between them. The germline CDR1 and CDR2 sequences are LGHDT and YNNKEL (reference sequence). CDR3 protein: CASSQDPGGVSPLHF. The DNA of the CDR3 is TGTGCCAGCAGCCAAGATCCTGGGGGGGTTTCACCCCTCCACTTT.

V usage is TRBV9 and J usage is TRBJ1-1; D perhaps matches TRBD1 (5 bases). The CDR3 is 13 amino acids. Looked up from germline, CDR1 is SGDLS and CDR2 is YYNGEE. Deletions cut 0 bases from V and 5 bases from J, with 8 bases between. The CDR3 DNA reads as TGTGCCAGCAGCGTAGATGGGGGGACTGAAGCTTTCTTT. It translates to CASSVDGGTEAFF.

The chain recombines TRBV7-6 with TRBJ2-7; D not resolved. This CDR3 region has 13 residues. V gave up 3 bases and J gave up 2 bases, with 8 bases separating them. CDR1 is SGHVS, CDR2 FNYEAQ, per germline. CDR3 DNA: TGTGCCAGCAGCTTTGGCAGGACCTACGAGCAGTACTTC. The encoded protein is CASSFGRTYEQYF. Full variable domain (outside the CDR3, taken from reference TRBV7-6 and TRBJ2-7): GAGVSQSPRYKVTKRGQDVALRCDPISGHVSLYWYRQALGQGPEFLTYFNYEAQQDKSGLPNDRFSAERPEGSISTLTIQRTEQRDSAMYRCASSFGRTYEQYFGPGTRLTVT.

CDR3 amino acids: CASSLPGGRNEQFF. The CDR3 nucleotides read TGCGCCAGCAGCTTGCCGGGAGGGCGGAATGAGCAGTTCTTC. The V call is TRBV5-1, the J call TRBJ2-1; 8 bases are shared with TRBD2. J gave up 7 bases and V 1 base, and 4 bases lay outside the gene matches. Germline CDR1 SGHRS, CDR2 YFSETQ. This CDR3 is built from 14 residues. The variable domain in full, completed from reference TRBV5-1 and TRBJ2-1, reads KAGVTQTPRYLIKTRGQQVTLSCSPISGHRSVSWYQQTPGQGLQFLFEYFSETQRNKGNFPGRFSGRQFSNSRSEMNVSTLELGDSALYLCASSLPGGRNEQFFGPGTRLTVL.